Listed below are T cell receptor beta chains from one sample, sequenced in a study of OX40 agonist ivuxolimab in advanced cancers. The repertoire was sequenced with immunoSEQ multiplex PCR; TCRdb's copy has only in-frame clones and lacks some. The sample carries about 70,000 clones, roughly 81% recorded once. Material: CD4+ or CD8+ T cells sorted from blood, obtained in a trial of the OX40 agonist ivuxolimab. The receptors originated from an adult with an advanced solid tumor such as melanoma, head and neck, liver or kidney cancer. CDR3s include the opening cysteine and the closing phenylalanine or tryptophan.

v_gene	CDR3aa
TRBV5-4	CASSPLLKDTGELFF
TRBV29-1	CSVATSGEGTQYF
TRBV15	CATKRTSGWQEWDEQFF
TRBV7-9	CASSLNTAGSKNIQYF
TRBV7-2	CASSPLRDTYEQYF
TRBV7-2	CASSLGDGYYEQYF
TRBV5-5	CASSLGPTTYEQYF
TRBV6-6	CASSPDREVTEAFF
TRBV14	CASSQDIFRPDGYTF
TRBV7-3	CASGQGSEDTQYF
TRBV5-4	CASSGPQGPGTDTQYF
TRBV20-1	CSASRGTPPFF
TRBV10-1	CASSGRHTEAFF
TRBV7-2	CASSPRGSGTRSGELFF
TRBV7-3	CASSALPGGTEAFF
TRBV5-5	CASSQGNTEAFF
TRBV7-3	CASSFAWNTGELFF